Sequencing of this TCR beta chain was carried out in a study of Ad26.COV2.S vaccination and SARS-CoV-2 variants. The study, taken as a whole, reports: Placebo recipients trailed vaccine recipients in spike-specific TCR breadth. Participants given vaccine showed non-spike TCR breadth similar to that of placebo recipients. Substantial breadth was reported for post-vaccination spike-specific CD8+ and CD4+ T cells. Using TCR breadth and depth analyses may have led to underestimated total T cell responses.

A word on this clone: What it binds is unknown.

V was trimmed by 7 bases and J by 4 bases, leaving 17 bases between them. The CDR3 is made up of 15 amino acids. Germline loops: CDR1 MNHNY, CDR2 SVGAGI (reference sequence). Profiling relied on immunoSEQ multiplex PCR, and the TCRdb table lists in-frame clones only, not all of them. The repertoire holds more than 150,000 clones, with 87% as singletons. The clonotype was recovered from a human donor who had recovered from COVID-19. The chain is built from TRBV6-6 and TRBJ1-3; D not certain. The sample here was peripheral blood, taken after recovery from COVID-19. The CDR3 protein is CASIVQGGPGNTIYF. The DNA of the CDR3 is TGTGCCAGCATCGTACAAGGAGGGCCCGGAAACACCATATATTTT.